The 30 T cell receptor beta chains reported below all come from one sample, sequenced in a study of blood T cell repertoires in COVID-19 (dated by TCRdb to between 2020 and 2021). Library generation was performed with the immunoSEQ multiplex PCR assay. This is the immuneACCESS table as TCRdb keeps it, with only in-frame sequences that have V and J called. A part of the clones is gone; compared with another copy, unresolved V genes explain less than half, and the rest is unexplained. Within this sample are roughly 110,000 clones, with around 88% of them counted one time only. The leading ten clones occupy about 18% of the sample. The sequencing input was peripheral blood. The receptors were gathered from a human donor with acute or convalescent COVID-19. The donor label of this sample is uncertain.

The rearrangement uses TRBV7-9 and TRBJ1-3; D possibly corresponds to TRBD1 (6 bases). V was shortened by 2 bases and J by 3 bases, with 14 bases between the two germline ends. The germline gives CDR1 SEHNR, CDR2 FQNEAQ (reference sequence). This CDR3 has 16 residues. CDR3 DNA: TGTGCCAGCAGCTTATATCGGGGGGCTGGTGGAAACACCATATATTTT. This encodes CASSLYRGAGGNTIYF.

The J gene is TRBJ2-1, the V gene TRBV29-1; D might be TRBD1 (6 bases). Germline V gives CDR1 SQVTM, CDR2 ANQGSEA. Trimming took off 3 bases at V and 6 bases at J, with 15 bases between the two ends. The CDR3 has 14 residues. CDR3 DNA sequence: TGCAGCGTTGATCAGGGGCTAGGGAGCAATGAGCAGTTCTTC. It is translated as CSVDQGLGSNEQFF.

J is TRBJ1-1 and V is TRBV24-1; no clear D. Germline-derived CDR1 and CDR2 are KGHDR and SFDVKD. Trimming took 8 bases from V and 0 from J, leaving 18 bases between them. CDR3 length: 16 amino acids. Here the CDR3 DNA reads TGTGCCACCAATTGCAGGACTAGGGCTATGAACACTGAAGCTTTCTTT. The encoded protein is CATNCRTRAMNTEAFF.

This clone was picked up a small number of times. J is TRBJ1-2 and V is TRBV7-9; TRBD1 might be the D (5 bases). Germline V gene data show CDR1 as SEHNR and CDR2 as FQNEAQ (reference sequence). This CDR3 has 13 residues. V was cut by 7 bases and J by 6 bases, with 15 bases left in between. CDR3: CASTTGGPNGYTF. The CDR3 nucleotides are TGTGCCAGCACCACAGGAGGCCCGAATGGCTACACCTTC.

The chain joins TRBV6-6 to TRBJ1-1; D uncertain. The CDR3 is 12 amino acids. Germline loops: CDR1 MNHNY, CDR2 SVGAGI (reference sequence). The V end was cut by 4 bases, the J end by 12 bases, with 15 bases between. This chain's CDR3 is CASSSNPRMTFF. In nucleotides, the CDR3 is TGTGCCAGCAGTTCGAACCCGCGGATGACTTTCTTT.

V and J are TRBV6-6 and TRBJ1-3; TRBD1 agrees at 7 bases. The CDR3 has 17 residues. Per germline, CDR1 MNHNY and CDR2 SVGAGI (reference sequence). Germline trimming cut 5 bases from V and 1 base from J; bases unmatched to any gene: 11. The CDR3 is CASSPTGIGLSGNTIYF. The CDR3 DNA is TGTGCCAGCAGTCCGACAGGGATTGGACTTTCTGGAAACACCATATATTTT.

This clone has a single count. The chain is built from TRBV28 and TRBJ1-2, with 7 bases identical to TRBD1. Germline V CDR1 and CDR2: MDHEN, SYDVKM. J lost 6 bases, V lost 7 bases, and 14 bases had no gene match. The CDR3 sequence is 15 residues long. CDR3 sequence reads: CASTTLETGMDGYTF. In DNA, the CDR3 is TGTGCCAGCACAACCCTAGAGACAGGGATGGATGGCTACACCTTC.

In nucleotides, the CDR3 is TGTGCCAGCAGCACCGGGGGGGGAGCGAACACCGGGGAGCTGTTTTTT. Translating gives CASSTGGGANTGELFF. The chain couples TRBV4-2 to TRBJ2-2, with TRBD2 identical over 8 bases. V was pared by 5 bases and J by 0 bases, with 5 bases of the junction left unmatched. The germline V gene has CDR1 LGHNA and CDR2 YNFKEQ. There are 16 residues in the CDR3.

The chain uses TRBV29-1 and TRBJ2-1; TRBD2 matches 9 bases. V lost 4 bases, J lost 3 bases, and 10 bases stayed unmatched. CDR1 is SQVTM and CDR2 is ANQGSEA in the germline V gene. This CDR3 region has 16 residues. CDR3 in amino acids: CSVAPQLAGYYNEQFF. The CDR3 DNA sequence: TGCAGCGTTGCCCCGCAGCTAGCGGGATACTACAATGAGCAGTTCTTC.

The chain has TRBV18 and TRBJ2-1; D call uncertain. In germline, CDR1 is KGHSH, CDR2 LQKENI. V lost 2 bases to trimming and J lost 5 bases, with 10 bases between them. The CDR3 length is 14 residues. This CDR3 is CASSPAKENNEQFF. The CDR3, as DNA: TGTGCCAGCTCACCAGCAAAGGAGAACAATGAGCAGTTCTTC.

The gene calls are TRBV28 and TRBJ1-5; 8 nucleotides match TRBD1. This CDR3 is 15 amino acids long. The germline gives CDR1 MDHEN, CDR2 SYDVKM. The J segment lost 2 bases and the V segment lost 4 bases, leaving 4 bases of the junction unmatched. The CDR3 nucleotides are TGTGCCAGCAGTTCAGGGGGCGCGGGCAATCAGCCCCAGCATTTT. It encodes CASSSGGAGNQPQHF.

The chain recombines TRBV2 with TRBJ2-5; D is undetermined. The CDR3 loop spans 14 amino acids. Per the germline V gene, CDR1 is SNHLY and CDR2 is FYNNEI. The ends were cut back, 6 bases at V and 3 bases at J, with 14 bases in the middle. CDR3 nucleotide sequence: TGTGCCAGCAGAAAAACGGTTGCGGAAGAGACCCAGTACTTC. It specifies CASRKTVAEETQYF.

Of note for this clone: Other DNA sequences of this sample code for an identical CDR3. V is TRBV7-9 and J is TRBJ1-5; no firm D call. This CDR3 is built from 13 residues. V was shortened by 5 bases and J by 2 bases, with 7 bases between the two germline ends. Germline V CDR1 and CDR2: SEHNR, FQNEAQ (reference sequence). This chain's CDR3 is CASSPGGNQPQHF. In DNA form, the CDR3 reads TGTGCCAGCAGCCCCGGGGGCAATCAGCCCCAGCATTTT.

This chain connects TRBV28 to TRBJ1-5; no firm D call. Trimming pared 2 bases from V and 8 bases from J, leaving 13 bases between. CDR3 length: 14 residues. The germline V gene encodes CDR1 MDHEN and CDR2 SYDVKM. DNA of the CDR3: TGTGCCAGCAGTTTACTCTGGCTGGAGGAGCCCCAGCATTTT. This sequence encodes CASSLLWLEEPQHF.

J is TRBJ1-1 and V is TRBV5-1; D not certain. In germline, CDR1 is SGHRS, CDR2 YFSETQ. Trimming removed 1 base at V and 5 bases at J, with 12 bases between. The length of the CDR3 is 14 residues. Written as DNA, the CDR3 is TGCGCCAGCAGCTTGTCCTCGGGATCTACTGAAGCTTTCTTT. Translated, it gives CASSLSSGSTEAFF.

The sample holds one count of this clone. V and J are TRBV7-2 and TRBJ1-3, with no clear D. The CDR3 totals 14 residues. Trimming took off 2 bases at V and 1 base at J, with 6 bases between the two ends. Germline loops: CDR1 SGHTA, CDR2 FQGNSA. In nucleotides, the CDR3 is TGTGCCAGCAGCTTATGGACTTCTGGAAACACCATATATTTT. Protein: CASSLWTSGNTIYF.

The chain joins TRBV3-1 (or the pseudogene TRBV3-2) to TRBJ1-5, with no clear D. V lost 5 bases and J 4 bases, leaving 9 bases between the germline ends. The CDR3 loop spans 13 amino acids. The germline gives CDR1 LGHDT, CDR2 YNNKEL (reference sequence). The CDR3 sequence: CASSGEGNQPQHF. The DNA for the CDR3 is TGTGCCAGCAGCGGGGAGGGTAATCAGCCCCAGCATTTT.

This chain links TRBV28 with TRBJ2-6, with a possible D match to TRBD1 (6 bases). The ends were cut back, 7 bases at V and 12 bases at J, with 16 bases in the middle. This CDR3 has 13 amino acids. Germline V CDR1 and CDR2: MDHEN, SYDVKM. The DNA for the CDR3 is TGTGCCAGCAAGGTAGCGACAGGCCGCGTCCTGACTTTC. Its protein is CASKVATGRVLTF.

This clone was counted a single time. The V and J genes are TRBV7-9 and TRBJ1-1; no clear D. The CDR3 covers 15 residues. V lost 1 base, J lost 1 base, and 10 bases lay in between. Germline CDR1 SEHNR, CDR2 FQNEAQ (reference sequence). CDR3 coding DNA: TGTGCCAGCAGCTTAGGGCAGGCACCGAACACTGAAGCTTTCTTT. Translating gives CASSLGQAPNTEAFF.

The chain links TRBV19 to TRBJ2-7; D not certain. The CDR3 loop spans 14 amino acids. Trimming stripped 5 bases from V and 6 bases from J, with 17 bases between. Looked up from germline, CDR1 is LNHDA and CDR2 is SQIVND (reference sequence). CDR3 coding DNA: TGTGCCAGTAGTTATTTGTTATCAGGAAGCGAGCAGTACTTC. As protein: CASSYLLSGSEQYF.

The chain recombines TRBV4-3 with TRBJ2-2; D might be TRBD2 (5 bases). CDR3 length: 14 residues. The V end was cut by 0 bases, the J end by 5 bases, with 7 bases between. CDR1 is LGHNA, CDR2 YSLEER, per germline. The CDR3 loop is CASSQEEGTGELFF. In nucleotides, the CDR3 is TGCGCCAGCAGCCAAGAAGAGGGAACCGGGGAGCTGTTTTTT.

The chain uses TRBV5-1 and TRBJ1-1, with unresolved D. This CDR3 is built from 15 residues. V was clipped by 0 bases and J by 0 bases, with 9 bases between them. Looked up from germline, CDR1 is SGHRS and CDR2 is YFSETQ. The CDR3 DNA reads as TGCGCCAGCAGCTTGGCCCCAGGCTTGAACACTGAAGCTTTCTTT. This codes for CASSLAPGLNTEAFF.

A single count supports this clone. This chain uses TRBV20-1 with TRBJ1-2, with 7 positions matching TRBD1. The CDR3 is 12 amino acids. CDR1 is DFQATT and CDR2 is SNEGSKA in the germline V gene (reference sequence). V shed 3 bases and J 8 bases; nucleotides not matched to a gene: 6. The CDR3 bases are TGCAGTGCTAGTCCTACAGGGGTCGGCTACACCTTC. This gives the protein CSASPTGVGYTF.

CDR3 bases: TGTGCCAGCAGCTTAATCGGGGGAACCCCCCAGTTCTTC. Residues: CASSLIGGTPQFF. V gene TRBV7-3 combines with J gene TRBJ2-1; D might be TRBD2 (6 bases). This CDR3 comprises 13 residues. V was pared by 1 base and J by 13 bases, with 14 bases between. Germline V lookup: CDR1 SGHTA, CDR2 FQGTGA.

Only one count was recorded for this clone. V and J are TRBV19 and TRBJ2-7; 11 bases agree with TRBD2. The CDR3 has 15 amino acids. V dropped 5 bases and J dropped 4; count of bases not matched to a gene: 7. Germline lookup yields CDR1 LNHDA and CDR2 SQIVND (reference sequence). The chain's CDR3 is CASSVSGGASYEQYF. The CDR3 DNA reads TGTGCCAGTAGTGTTAGCGGGGGGGCCAGTTACGAGCAGTACTTC. Together with reference TRBV19 and TRBJ2-7, the CDR3 gives the full variable domain: DGGITQSPKYLFRKEGQNVTLSCEQNLNHDAMYWYRQDPGQGLRLIYYSQIVNDFQKGDIAEGYSVSREKKESFPLTVTSAQKNPTAFYLCASSVSGGASYEQYFGPGTRLTVT.

This rearrangement joins TRBV5-1 to TRBJ1-5; 9 bases agree with TRBD1. Unmatched junction bases numbered 0, after V lost 3 bases and J lost 2 bases. Germline CDR1 is SGHRS and CDR2 is YFSETQ. This CDR3 is built from 14 residues. CDR3 region: CASSWTGGNQPQHF. DNA for the CDR3: TGCGCCAGCAGCTGGACAGGGGGCAATCAGCCCCAGCATTTT.

V is TRBV30 and J is TRBJ1-5; possibly TRBD1 for D (5 bases). The CDR3 runs 14 residues. V was pared by 3 bases and J by 4 bases, with 13 bases between. CDR1 is GTSNPN and CDR2 is SVGIG in the germline V gene (reference sequence). CDR3 in amino acids: CAWSFLGGNQPQHF. The CDR3 bases are TGTGCCTGGAGCTTTCTCGGGGGGAATCAGCCCCAGCATTTT.

The chain uses TRBV5-3 and TRBJ1-2; D gene ambiguous. TRBV5-3 is given ORF status, its function remaining uncertain. This CDR3 spans 12 amino acids. V was pared by 7 bases and J by 4 bases, with 11 bases between. The CDR3 protein is CARPQYPYGYTF. DNA of the CDR3: TGTGCCAGACCCCAGTACCCCTATGGCTACACCTTC.

The chain uses TRBV4-3 and TRBJ2-1, with no clear D. The CDR3 is 17 amino acids. Per the germline V gene, CDR1 is LGHNA and CDR2 is YSLEER. V was trimmed by 0 bases and J by 0 bases, leaving 12 bases between them. Here the CDR3 DNA reads TGCGCCAGCAGCCAAGATCTCGGCGGCAGCTCCTACAATGAGCAGTTCTTC. It yields the protein CASSQDLGGSSYNEQFF.

The V call is TRBV18, the J call TRBJ1-1; the D gene is possibly TRBD1 (6 bases). The CDR3 has 15 amino acids. Germline CDR1 is KGHSH and CDR2 is LQKENI. V was cut by 4 bases and J by 2 bases, with 14 bases left in between. The CDR3 nucleotides read TGTGCCAGCTCACTTCAGACAGGAGTTAACACTGAAGCTTTCTTT. Protein product: CASSLQTGVNTEAFF.